Listed here are 18 T cell receptor beta chains from one sample, sequenced in a study of blood T cell repertoires in COVID-19. Profiled with immunoSEQ multiplex PCR; TCRdb holds only in-frame clones, not every one. The sample lists about 90,000 clones; approximately 80% were seen once. The sample comprised peripheral blood. The receptors come from a woman in her 70s with active or convalescent COVID-19.

This clone was recorded only once. Written as DNA, the CDR3 is TGTGCCAGCAGCTTAGTCCTAGCGAACACCGGGGAGCTGTTTTTT. Translated: CASSLVLANTGELFF. The chain couples TRBV7-6 to TRBJ2-2; D gene uncertain. Germline V lookup: CDR1 SGHVS, CDR2 FNYEAQ. This CDR3 is built from 15 residues. V dropped 1 base and J dropped 0 bases, with 6 bases sitting between them. Combining the CDR3 with reference TRBV7-6 and TRBJ2-2 gives the whole variable domain GAGVSQSPRYKVTKRGQDVALRCDPISGHVSLYWYRQALGQGPEFLTYFNYEAQQDKSGLPNDRFSAERPEGSISTLTIQRTEQRDSAMYRCASSLVLANTGELFFGEGSRLTVL.

The chain uses TRBV9 and TRBJ2-7; 9 bases map to TRBD1. V was clipped by 3 bases and J by 7 bases; unmatched bases: 8. Per germline, CDR1 SGDLS and CDR2 YYNGEE. This CDR3 comprises 14 residues. The CDR3 nucleotides read TGTGCCAGCAGCGCGTGGACAGGGGAGGGGGAGCAGTACTTC. Residues: CASSAWTGEGEQYF.

The rearrangement uses TRBV29-1 and TRBJ1-2; D not resolved. The CDR3 length is 15 residues. Between the trimmed V and J ends, which lost 6 bases and 4 bases, there was a span of 21 bases. The germline V gene has CDR1 SQVTM and CDR2 ANQGSEA. CDR3 in amino acids: CSVPLNNYNSYGYTF. As DNA, the CDR3 is TGCAGCGTCCCTCTAAACAACTATAATTCCTATGGCTACACCTTC.

This clone was counted once. The rearrangement uses TRBV6-5 and TRBJ2-7, with TRBD2 identical over 10 bases. The germline gives CDR1 MNHEY, CDR2 SVGAGI. This CDR3 is built from 14 residues. With V trimmed by 5 bases and J by 4 bases, 5 bases remained unmatched. CDR3 loop: CASSPSGGRYEQYF. The CDR3 nucleotides are TGTGCCAGCAGTCCTAGCGGGGGTAGGTACGAGCAGTACTTC.

The chain has TRBV5-1 and TRBJ1-6; unclear D gene. The germline V and J ends were trimmed by 4 bases and 7 bases, with 24 bases remaining between them. Germline V gene lookup returns CDR1 SGHRS and CDR2 YFSETQ. The CDR3 covers 18 residues. In nucleotides, the CDR3 is TGCGCCAGCAGCACCACTAATCCGAGGGCCCCGGAAAATTCACCCCTCCACTTT. Translating gives CASSTTNPRAPENSPLHF.

This clone was counted a single time. The chain joins TRBV7-6 to TRBJ2-7; TRBD1 aligns across 8 bases. V lost 4 bases to trimming and J lost 6 bases; unmatched junction nucleotides: 14. From germline, CDR1 is SGHVS and CDR2 FNYEAQ. The CDR3 is 16 residues long. CDR3 loop: CASSSGVGQDIGEQYF. CDR3 bases: TGTGCCAGCAGCTCAGGCGTGGGACAGGATATAGGCGAGCAGTACTTC.

The rearrangement joins TRBV5-4 to TRBJ2-1; TRBD2 matches at 11 bases. The CDR3 length is 18 residues. With 9 bases clipped from V and 1 base from J, the junction kept 15 bases outside the gene matches. Looked up from germline, CDR1 is SGHNT and CDR2 is YYREEE (reference sequence). The CDR3 here is CATQRLRLAGSSYNEQFF. The DNA for the CDR3 is TGTGCCACCCAGAGGTTAAGACTAGCGGGGAGTTCCTACAATGAGCAGTTCTTC.

The chain is built from TRBV9 and TRBJ2-1, with 14 bases lining up with TRBD2. Germline CDR1 is SGDLS and CDR2 is YYNGEE. The CDR3 runs 16 residues. J lost 7 bases, V lost 2 bases, and 5 bases had no gene match. CDR3 sequence (DNA): TGTGCCAGCAGCGTTAAGGGGACTAGCGGGGGAAATGAGCAGTTCTTC. This translates into CASSVKGTSGGNEQFF.

The CDR3 DNA reads TGTGCCAGCAGCTTAGCGGCTCAGGAGGGTTACGAGCAGTACTTC. As protein: CASSLAAQEGYEQYF. V usage is TRBV7-2 and J usage is TRBJ2-7, with a weak D call TRBD2 (6 bases). In germline, CDR1 is SGHTA, CDR2 FQGNSA. Trimming shortened V by 0 bases and J by 4 bases, and 13 bases separated the two germline ends. The CDR3 extends over 15 amino acids.

The chain is built from TRBV4-1 and TRBJ2-1; no clear D. The CDR3 is 12 residues long. Germline V CDR1 and CDR2: MGHRA, YSYEKL. The germline V and J ends were trimmed by 3 bases and 6 bases, with 6 bases remaining between them. CDR3 in amino acids: CASSHDSNEQFF. Written as DNA, the CDR3 is TGCGCCAGCAGCCACGACTCCAATGAGCAGTTCTTC.

The chain employs TRBV9 and TRBJ1-2, with TRBD1 identical over 10 bases. This CDR3 region has 15 residues. The germline V gene has CDR1 SGDLS and CDR2 YYNGEE. With 3 bases clipped from V and 6 bases from J, the junction kept 8 bases outside the gene matches. This chain's CDR3 is CASSAPDRGRNGYTF. The CDR3 DNA follows: TGTGCCAGCAGCGCACCTGACAGGGGGCGAAATGGCTACACCTTC.

V and J are TRBV2 and TRBJ1-3, with 7 bases lining up with TRBD1. The trim removed 3 bases at V and 7 bases at J, leaving 3 bases unmatched. CDR3 length: 13 amino acids. The V gene's germline CDR1 is SNHLY and CDR2 FYNNEI. CDR3 in amino acids: CASSDRGRNTIYF. Written as DNA, the CDR3 is TGTGCCAGCAGTGACAGGGGGAGGAACACCATATATTTT.

The chain recombines TRBV5-1 with TRBJ2-7; 7 nucleotides agree with TRBD2. The CDR3 covers 14 residues. J was trimmed by 4 bases and V by 4 bases; bases with no gene match: 8. Germline lookup yields CDR1 SGHRS and CDR2 YFSETQ. Written as DNA, the CDR3 is TGCGCCAGCAGCACCCGGGGGGAGGGGTACGAGCAGTACTTC. Translation: CASSTRGEGYEQYF.

V usage is TRBV25-1 and J usage is TRBJ1-1; TRBD1 aligns across 10 bases. The CDR3 totals 14 residues. With 4 bases clipped from V and 3 bases from J, the junction kept 2 bases outside the gene matches. Germline lookup yields CDR1 MGHDK and CDR2 SYGVNS. CDR3 DNA sequence: TGTGCCAGCAGTGGCGGGACAGGGGACACTGAAGCTTTCTTT. Its translation: CASSGGTGDTEAFF. Drawing the rest from reference TRBV25-1 and TRBJ1-1, the complete variable domain is EADIYQTPRYLVIGTGKKITLECSQTMGHDKMYWYQQDPGMELHLIHYSYGVNSTEKGDLSSESTVSRIRTEHFPLTLESARPSHTSQYLCASSGGTGDTEAFFGQGTRLTVV.

This clone was recorded once. The V call is TRBV5-1, the J call TRBJ2-5, with TRBD2 matching over 9 bases. CDR1 SGHRS and CDR2 YFSETQ come from the germline V gene. The V segment lost 6 bases and the J segment 5 bases; nucleotides outside the gene matches: 8. This CDR3 has 14 amino acids. The CDR3: CASTRLAASETQYF. The CDR3 nucleotides read TGCGCCAGCACCCGACTAGCGGCTTCCGAGACCCAGTACTTC.

The chain joins TRBV15 to TRBJ1-6, with D unclear. The germline V gene encodes CDR1 LNHNV and CDR2 YYDKDF (reference sequence). The CDR3 length is 15 residues. Trimming removed 0 bases from V and 5 bases from J, with 8 bases in between. The CDR3 region is CATSRDPVDNSPLHF. DNA of the CDR3: TGTGCCACCAGCAGAGATCCGGTGGATAATTCACCCCTCCACTTT.

The rearrangement links TRBV10-3 to TRBJ1-1; D might be TRBD1 (6 bases). CDR1 and CDR2 from the germline V gene are ENHRY and SYGVKD. Trimming shortened V by 8 bases and J by 3 bases, and 16 bases separated the two germline ends. The CDR3 totals 14 residues. Here the CDR3 DNA reads TGTGCCATCGAGCAGGGACACGGGGACACTGAAGCTTTCTTT. Its protein product is CAIEQGHGDTEAFF.

The chain links TRBV6-6 to TRBJ2-3; D is possibly TRBD1 (6 bases). V gave up 5 bases and J gave up 1 base, with 25 bases separating them. Per the germline V gene, CDR1 is MNHNY and CDR2 is SVGAGI (reference sequence). The length of the CDR3 is 19 residues. In DNA form, the CDR3 reads TGTGCCAGCAGTCGCCGCCCCGAGTACAGGGTGGGTGGCACAGATACGCAGTATTTT. It translates to CASSRRPEYRVGGTDTQYF.